This T cell receptor beta chain was retrieved from a study of OX40 agonist ivuxolimab in advanced cancers. Produced via immunoSEQ multiplex PCR; TCRdb's table is partial and in-frame only. This sample has over 85,000 clones, with approximately 93% found just once. Per germline, CDR1 GTSNPN and CDR2 SVGIG (reference sequence). The CDR3 contains 14 residues. The junction had 4 bases not matched to a gene; V was cut back by 3 bases and J by 2 bases. The receptor was isolated from an adult with an advanced solid tumor such as melanoma, head and neck, liver or kidney cancer. The specimen comprised CD4+ or CD8+ T cells sorted from blood, sampled in a trial of the OX40 agonist ivuxolimab. The rearrangement links TRBV30 to TRBJ2-1, with 7 bases aligning to TRBD2. The DNA for the CDR3 is TGTGCCTGGAGACGGCGGGGGACCTACAATGAGCAGTTCTTC. Amino acid sequence: CAWRRRGTYNEQFF.